This is a list of T cell receptor beta chains from one sample in a study of blood T cells in healthy people across ages. TCRdb ran MiXCR on the 5' RACE reads and lists one entry per CDR3 protein. The data contain approximately 730,000 distinct CDR3 sequences, 43% of them singletons. The sequencing input was blood. All receptors derive from a woman aged 55-69 years in good health. Both conserved end residues are part of each CDR3. D genes are given only for firm matches. The size of a clone is reported for some rows only, either as once, few or many, or as a class for expanded clones.

j_gene | d_gene | v_gene | abundance | CDR3nt | CDR3aa
TRBJ2-5 | - | TRBV28 | - | TGTGCCAGCAGTTGGCCCGCCGTCAGACAAGAGACCCAGTACTTC | CASSWPAVRQETQYF
TRBJ2-5 | TRBD2 | TRBV27 | - | TGTGCCAGCAGTTTATCTGACCTAGCGGAGCAGTACTTC | CASSLSDLAEQYF
TRBJ1-3 | - | TRBV18 | - | TGTGCCAGCTCACGCCACTCTGGAAACACCATATATTTT | CASSRHSGNTIYF
TRBJ2-7 | TRBD2 | TRBV4-2 | few | TGTGCCAGCAGTGAGCGGGGGGCGTACGAGCAGTACTTC | CASSERGAYEQYF
TRBJ1-5 | - | TRBV25-1 | - | TGTGCCAGCGCACAACAGGGAAATCAGCCCCAGCATTTT | CASAQQGNQPQHF
TRBJ2-3 | TRBD2 | TRBV20-1 | - | TGCAGTGCTAAAAAAGGACTAGCGGGAGGGAAGGATACGCAGTATTTT | CSAKKGLAGGKDTQYF
TRBJ1-6 | TRBD1 | TRBV12-3/TRBV12-4 | few | TGTGCCAGCAGTTTACGTCGACAGGGGAGATCACCCCTCCACTTT | CASSLRRQGRSPLHF
TRBJ2-5 | TRBD2 | TRBV4-1 | - | TGCGCCAGCAGCCAAGATCGCGGGGGGTCCAGCCAGTACTTC | CASSQDRGGSSQYF
TRBJ1-4 | - | TRBV9 | - | TGTGCCAGCAGCGTGGAGGGGGGGCGGAATGAAAAACTGTTTTTT | CASSVEGGRNEKLFF
TRBJ1-1 | - | TRBV6-2/TRBV6-3 | few | TGTGCCAGCAGTTACCGGTCCGATATGGCGGGCACTGAAGCTTTCTTT | CASSYRSDMAGTEAFF
TRBJ1-6 | - | TRBV6-6 | few | TGTGCCAGCAGGGGGGGGAATTCACCCCTCCACTTT | CASRGGNSPLHF
TRBJ1-5 | TRBD1 | TRBV5-5 | - | TGTGCCAGCAGCTTCACACAGGGGTCCGGACAGCCCCAGCATTTT | CASSFTQGSGQPQHF
TRBJ1-1 | - | TRBV3-1 | once | TGTGCCAGCAGCCCCAGAAGCGCTGAAGCTTTCTTT | CASSPRSAEAFF
TRBJ2-7 | - | TRBV28 | many | TGTGCCAGCAGTTTAGGGGGAGGAGGCGAGCAGTACTTC | CASSLGGGGEQYF
TRBJ2-7 | - | TRBV7-2 | few | TGTGCCAGCAGTCAATCCCAATCGGCTGGCGGGCAGTACTTC | CASSQSQSAGGQYF
TRBJ2-6 | - | TRBV5-8 | - | TGTGCCAGCAGCTTTGTAGGGTCAAGTGGCGGGGCCAACGTCCTGACTTTC | CASSFVGSSGGANVLTF
TRBJ2-3 | TRBD2 | TRBV6-5 | - | TGTGCCAGCAGCCGCCGGGGGGTTGACACAGATACGCAGTATTTT | CASSRRGVDTDTQYF
TRBJ1-1 | TRBD1 | TRBV10-3 | - | TGTGCCACCGTGACAGGGGAGGGCACTGAAGCTTTCTTT | CATVTGEGTEAFF
TRBJ2-7 | TRBD2 | TRBV3-1 | few | TGTGCCAGCAGCCCCTCGAGCGGGGGCGAGGGTTACGAGCAGTACTTC | CASSPSSGGEGYEQYF
TRBJ2-7 | - | TRBV20-1 | - | TGCAGTGCTTACCCGGGACTGGAATCCTACGAGCAGTACTTC | CSAYPGLESYEQYF
TRBJ2-1 | TRBD2 | TRBV4-3 | - | TGCGCCAGCAGCCGGGCTGGACTAGCGGGGACTAGGAATGAGCAGTTCTTC | CASSRAGLAGTRNEQFF
TRBJ1-2 | TRBD1 | TRBV28 | - | TGTGCCAGCAGTCCAGGGGGTGACTATGGCTACACCTTC | CASSPGGDYGYTF
TRBJ2-3 | TRBD2 | TRBV5-1 | once | TGCGCCAGCAGCAGCGGGGACTCCGGCATCGCTACGCAGTATTTT | CASSSGDSGIATQYF
TRBJ2-1 | TRBD2 | TRBV10-2 | - | TGCGCCAGCAGAATGAAGTCTAGCGGGGGGCCTTCCTCCTACAATGAGCAGTTCTTC | CASRMKSSGGPSSYNEQFF
TRBJ2-3 | - | TRBV7-2 | - | TGTGCCAGCAGCTTAGTAGGTGGATTTAGCACAGATACGCAGTATTTT | CASSLVGGFSTDTQYF
TRBJ2-2 | - | TRBV12-3/TRBV12-4 | - | TGTGCCAGCAGTCAGGACGCGGGCGGGACCGGGGAGCTGTTTTTT | CASSQDAGGTGELFF
TRBJ2-4 | - | TRBV5-1 | few | TGCGCCAGCAGTGACACCACACAAAACATTCAGTACTTC | CASSDTTQNIQYF
TRBJ2-3 | - | TRBV3-1 | - | TGTGCCAGCAGCCAACAGGTAGCGAGCACAGATACGCAGTATTTT | CASSQQVASTDTQYF
TRBJ2-5 | TRBD2 | TRBV15 | - | TGTGCCACCAGCAGAGCCCGGGGACTAATGGAGACCCAGTACTTC | CATSRARGLMETQYF
TRBJ2-1 | - | TRBV20-1 | - | TGCAGTGCCTGGGACGACAATGAGCAGTTCTTC | CSAWDDNEQFF
TRBJ2-7 | TRBD2 | TRBV25-1 | - | TGTGCCAGCAGTGATTTGACTAGCGGGGGAAACGAGCAGTACTTC | CASSDLTSGGNEQYF
TRBJ2-5 | - | TRBV6-6 | - | TGTGCCAGCGAGGGCCAACAGACGATGAAGACCCAGTACTTC | CASEGQQTMKTQYF
TRBJ2-7 | TRBD2 | TRBV10-3 | - | TGTGCCATCAGAGGGTTTGGGCTAGCGGGGAGCTCCTACGAGCAGTACTTC | CAIRGFGLAGSSYEQYF
TRBJ1-5 | - | TRBV6-1 | - | TGTGCCAGCAGTGGATCGGGGAATGGGCTCTATCAGCCCCAGCATTTT | CASSGSGNGLYQPQHF
TRBJ2-7 | - | TRBV3-1 | - | TGTGCCAGCAGCTTCGGGACAATCCAAGAGGCTCAGTACTTC | CASSFGTIQEAQYF
TRBJ2-7 | - | TRBV6-1 | - | TGTGCCAGCAGTGAAGTTGCGGGCGCCTCCTACGAGCAGTACTTC | CASSEVAGASYEQYF
TRBJ2-7 | - | TRBV7-8 | once | TGTGCCAGCTATGGGGGCGAGCTGAGGGAGCAGTACTTC | CASYGGELREQYF
TRBJ2-7 | - | TRBV3-1 | - | TGTGCCAGCAGCCAAGCCGGCCCCGCCTACGAGCAGTACTTC | CASSQAGPAYEQYF
TRBJ2-3 | - | TRBV29-1 | - | TGCAGCGTTGGAGTCCGTGGGGATACGCAGTATTTT | CSVGVRGDTQYF
TRBJ2-1 | TRBD2 | TRBV29-1 | many | TGCAGCGTCTGGACTAGCGGGATGGGTGAGCAGTTCTTC | CSVWTSGMGEQFF
TRBJ1-1 | - | TRBV9 | - | TGTGCCAGTAGGGAAAATCGGAACACTGAAGCTTTCTTT | CASRENRNTEAFF